This TCR beta chain was identified during a study of shared clonotypes between healthy human individuals. The donors, all of them Caucasian adults, lived in Nashville, Tennessee. Using immunoSEQ multiplex PCR, the repertoire was profiled, and TCRdb retains in-frame clones only, with some absent. Here the sample spans over 2 million clones, under 95% being singletons. Germline CDR1 is MDHEN and CDR2 is SYDVKM. There are 16 residues in the CDR3. V shed 3 bases and J 2 bases; nucleotides not matched to a gene: 4. The TCR was taken from a young man in good health. Some clones in this sample may be carry-over from other donors' samples. The V and J genes are TRBV28 and TRBJ1-5, with TRBD1 matching over 10 bases. Sequenced material: naive CD4+ T cells from PBMCs. Subset indicated: CD45RA+ positively selected. The CDR3 DNA follows: TGTGCCAGCAGTTTTGACAGGGGGCGAGGCAATCAGCCCCAGCATTTT. Translated, it gives CASSFDRGRGNQPQHF.